This T cell receptor beta chain stems from a study of blood T cell repertoires in COVID-19 (dated by TCRdb to the early 2020s). Regarding the study in general: The collaborator samples originated in the United States, Italy and Spain and spanned the acute and convalescent phases of COVID-19. The prospective study material was composed of cDNA or gDNA derived from T cells, B-cell-depleted T cells, or PBMCs. Deeply sampled blood TCRbeta repertoires from subjects exposed to, actively infected with, or recovered from COVID-19 were included in the dataset. The repertoires were released in a freely available public database intended as a resource for research on the immune response to SARS-CoV-2. The samples were drawn from two sources: the first 160 participants of the ongoing ImmuneRACE study, and fewer than 1,500 subjects contributed by 6 global collaborators. Sample metadata almost always included a de-identified subject ID, COVID-19 status, age in years and sex. Where available, HLA class I and class II types were obtained from metadata supplied by the sample provider rather than from assay-based typing.

Each collaborating institution followed its own protocols to collect whole blood in K2EDTA tubes. For TCRbeta analysis, collaborators shipped samples as frozen whole blood, isolated PBMCs, or DNA extracted from either of those sample types. General study outcomes and caveats: How much clinical and demographic metadata was included differed by source and by participant, and the metadata was provided uncurated.

The CDR3 runs 14 amino acids, cysteine and phenylalanine included. CDR3 DNA is the only sequence kept; it has 42 bases, read in frame from the first base. The germline V gene sets CDR1 to SGHRS and CDR2 to YFSETQ. V is pruned by 5 bases and J by 5 bases, leaving 4 bases of the junction without a gene match. TCRbeta CDR3 regions were amplified from genomic DNA using the immunoSEQ Assay, a bias-controlled multiplex PCR. As for how the authors treated the data: The number of nucleated cells in each sample was estimated by amplification of reference gene primers within the assay. To quantify the absolute abundance of each unique TCRbeta CDR3 rearrangement, sequence reads were collapsed and filtered. Productive Simpson clonality was computed per sample as the square root of Simpson's diversity index over productive rearrangements. The clones in this table, taken by TCRdb from immuneACCESS, are in-frame only. Not every clone is retained; where verified, under half of the shortfall comes from an unresolved V gene, and the cause of the rest is unknown. The V and J calls and clone size come from that table; D and trimming were worked out from the DNA. This sample holds hundreds of thousands of clones; roughly 84% were observed only once. The ten largest clones capture around 30% of the sample.

Of note for this clone: Its antigen specificity is not known. No per-base quality is available; no much larger clone lies one base away.

The V gene is TRBV5-1 and the J gene is TRBJ1-6; TRBD1 agrees with 7 junctional bases. Sequencing input: peripheral blood. The TCR comes from a man between 35 and 55 years old with acute or convalescent COVID-19. CDR3 reads: CASRNDRDNSPLHF. The nucleotide sequence reads TGCGCCAGCAGAAATGACAGGGATAATTCACCCCTCCACTTT.